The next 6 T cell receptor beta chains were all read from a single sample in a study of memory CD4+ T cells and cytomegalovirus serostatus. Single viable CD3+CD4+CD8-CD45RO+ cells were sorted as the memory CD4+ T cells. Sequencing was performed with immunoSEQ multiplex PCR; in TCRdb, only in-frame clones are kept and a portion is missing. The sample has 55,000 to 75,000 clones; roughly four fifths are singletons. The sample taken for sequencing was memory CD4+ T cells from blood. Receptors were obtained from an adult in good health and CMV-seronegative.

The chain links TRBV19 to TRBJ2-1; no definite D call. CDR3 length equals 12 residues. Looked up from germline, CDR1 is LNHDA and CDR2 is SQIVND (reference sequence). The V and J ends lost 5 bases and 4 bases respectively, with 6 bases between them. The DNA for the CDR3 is TGTGCCAGTAGTGGGGTTTACAATGAGCAGTTCTTC. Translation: CASSGVYNEQFF. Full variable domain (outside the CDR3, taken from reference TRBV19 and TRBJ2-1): DGGITQSPKYLFRKEGQNVTLSCEQNLNHDAMYWYRQDPGQGLRLIYYSQIVNDFQKGDIAEGYSVSREKKESFPLTVTSAQKNPTAFYLCASSGVYNEQFFGPGTRLTVL.

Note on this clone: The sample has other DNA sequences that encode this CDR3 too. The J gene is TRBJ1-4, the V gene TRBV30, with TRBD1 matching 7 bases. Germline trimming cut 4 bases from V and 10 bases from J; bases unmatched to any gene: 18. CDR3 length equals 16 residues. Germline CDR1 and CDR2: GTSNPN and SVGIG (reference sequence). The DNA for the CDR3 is TGTGCCTGGAACCCCTCCCCGGGACAGAAACGGTCAAAACTGTTTTTT. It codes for CAWNPSPGQKRSKLFF.

CDR3 sequence reads: CASSLAGGLNTEAFF. The CDR3 DNA sequence: TGCGCCAGCAGCTTGGCCGGGGGGCTGAACACTGAAGCTTTCTTT. The chain has TRBV5-1 and TRBJ1-1; maybe TRBD1 (6 bases). From germline, CDR1 is SGHRS and CDR2 YFSETQ. The V end lost 0 bases, the J end lost 0 bases, and 9 bases lay between the germline ends. CDR3 size: 15 residues. Based on the CDR3 plus reference TRBV5-1 and TRBJ1-1, the full variable domain is KAGVTQTPRYLIKTRGQQVTLSCSPISGHRSVSWYQQTPGQGLQFLFEYFSETQRNKGNFPGRFSGRQFSNSRSEMNVSTLELGDSALYLCASSLAGGLNTEAFFGQGTRLTVV.

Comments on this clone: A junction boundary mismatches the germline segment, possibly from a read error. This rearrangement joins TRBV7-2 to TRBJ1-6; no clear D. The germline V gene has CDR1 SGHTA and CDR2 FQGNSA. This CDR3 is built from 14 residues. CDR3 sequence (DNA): TGTGCCAGCAGATTAGGGCAACTAAATTCACCCCTCCACTTT. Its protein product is CASRLGQLNSPLHF. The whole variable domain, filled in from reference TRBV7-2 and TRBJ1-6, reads GAGVSQSPSNKVTEKGKDVELRCDPISGHTALYWYRQSLGQGLEFLIYFQGNSAPDKSGLPSDRFSAERTGGSVSTLTIQRTQQEDSAVYLCASRLGQLNSPLHFGNGTRLTVT.

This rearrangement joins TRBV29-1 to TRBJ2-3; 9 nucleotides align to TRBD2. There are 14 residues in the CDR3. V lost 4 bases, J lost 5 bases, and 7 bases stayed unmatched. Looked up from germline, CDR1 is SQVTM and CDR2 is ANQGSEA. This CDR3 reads CSVVGGGAVDTQYF. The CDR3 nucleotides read TGCAGCGTTGTAGGCGGGGGGGCGGTAGATACGCAGTATTTT.

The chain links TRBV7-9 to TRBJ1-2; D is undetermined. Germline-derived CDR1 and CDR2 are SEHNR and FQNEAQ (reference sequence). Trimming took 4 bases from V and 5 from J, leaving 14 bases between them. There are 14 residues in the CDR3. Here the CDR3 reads CASSSRRAEYGYTF. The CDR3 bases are TGTGCCAGCAGCTCCCGGCGGGCAGAGTATGGCTACACCTTC.